These 20 T cell receptor beta chains originate from one sample sequenced in a study of blood T cell repertoires in COVID-19. Assay used: immunoSEQ multiplex PCR; TCRdb lists only in-frame clones, some missing. The sample shows approximately 97,000 clones, roughly nine tenths of them seen only once. The sample taken for sequencing was peripheral blood. These receptors all come from a man between 60 and 70 years old with acute or convalescent COVID-19.

This chain connects TRBV11-3 to TRBJ1-1; D ambiguous. The CDR3 consists of 13 residues. The germline gives CDR1 SGHNT, CDR2 YENEEA. V lost 3 bases and J 11 bases, leaving 16 bases between the germline ends. The CDR3 here is CASSLGPNNEAFF. CDR3 bases: TGTGCCAGCAGCTTGGGCCCTAATAATGAGGCTTTCTTT.

The rearrangement uses TRBV7-2 and TRBJ2-5; D perhaps matches TRBD1 (6 bases). In germline, CDR1 is SGHTA, CDR2 FQGNSA. Trimming stripped 1 base from V and 4 bases from J, with 16 bases between. This CDR3 is built from 16 residues. The CDR3 nucleotides read TGTGCCAGCAGCTTAGATGGGACAAGAGGGATAGAGACCCAGTACTTC. It specifies CASSLDGTRGIETQYF. Full variable domain (outside the CDR3, taken from reference TRBV7-2 and TRBJ2-5): GAGVSQSPSNKVTEKGKDVELRCDPISGHTALYWYRQSLGQGLEFLIYFQGNSAPDKSGLPSDRFSAERTGGSVSTLTIQRTQQEDSAVYLCASSLDGTRGIETQYFGPGTRLLVL.

As for this clone: One junction end disagrees with the germline gene, perhaps due to a read error. The chain links TRBV2 to TRBJ1-3, with 7 bases aligning to TRBD1. The CDR3 contains 16 residues. CDR1 SNHLY and CDR2 FYNNEI come from the germline V gene. The CDR3 nucleotides read TGTGCCAGCAGTTTCGACAGGGCGTTCCGTGGAAACGCCATATATTTT. Its protein product is CASSFDRAFRGNAIYF.

V gene TRBV5-1 combines with J gene TRBJ1-4; the match to TRBD1 covers 8 bases. The CDR3 is 17 amino acids. The V gene end was trimmed by 2 bases and the J gene end by 2 bases; junction bases not matched to a gene: 8. Germline V lookup: CDR1 SGHRS, CDR2 YFSETQ. In DNA, the CDR3 is TGCGCCAGCAGCTTCGGCAGGGGGCTTGGTACTAATGAAAAACTGTTTTTT. This encodes CASSFGRGLGTNEKLFF.

V is TRBV13 and J is TRBJ1-1; TRBD1 aligns across 7 bases. Germline assignment: CDR1 PRHDT and CDR2 FYEKMQ (reference sequence). The CDR3 loop spans 14 amino acids. V shed 2 bases, J shed 2 bases, and the junction held 2 bases outside the gene matches. The CDR3 loop reads CASSLRGGNTEAFF. Written as DNA, the CDR3 is TGTGCCAGCAGCTTAAGAGGGGGCAACACTGAAGCTTTCTTT.

This clone was observed a single time. This chain connects TRBV6-1 to TRBJ1-3; the D is unclear. V lost 0 bases to trimming and J lost 4 bases, with 4 bases between them. In germline, CDR1 is MNHNS, CDR2 SASEGT. CDR3 length: 13 amino acids. CDR3 region: CASSEARGNTIYF. Here the CDR3 DNA reads TGTGCCAGCAGTGAAGCGAGGGGAAACACCATATATTTT.

CDR3 region: CASSFSGTSGGFDTQYF. Written as DNA, the CDR3 is TGTGCCAGTAGTTTCTCCGGGACTAGCGGGGGTTTTGATACGCAGTATTTT. The rearrangement links TRBV19 to TRBJ2-3, with TRBD2 matching over 14 bases. Losses at the gene ends were 5 bases for V and 6 bases for J; bases not matched to a gene: 10. The CDR3 totals 17 residues. CDR1 LNHDA and CDR2 SQIVND come from the germline V gene (reference sequence).

V gene TRBV14 combines with J gene TRBJ2-1; TRBD2 agrees at 12 bases. Germline V lookup: CDR1 SGHDN, CDR2 FVKESK. The J segment lost 7 bases and the V segment lost 3 bases, leaving 7 bases of the junction unmatched. The CDR3 covers 16 residues. The CDR3 region is CASSQFLAGGQNEQFF. CDR3 in DNA: TGTGCCAGCAGCCAGTTCCTAGCGGGGGGGCAGAATGAGCAGTTCTTC.

The V gene is TRBV5-1, the J gene TRBJ2-1; 12 bases agree with TRBD2. This CDR3 region has 16 residues. CDR1 and CDR2 from the germline V gene are SGHRS and YFSETQ. Unmatched junction bases numbered 7, after V lost 1 base and J lost 8 bases. The DNA of the CDR3 is TGCGCCAGCAGCTTGCGGCCTAGCGGGGGGGCGGATGAGCAGTTCTTC. Its translation is CASSLRPSGGADEQFF.

V is TRBV5-8 and J is TRBJ2-5; D possibly corresponds to TRBD1 (6 bases). In germline, CDR1 is SGHTS, CDR2 YDEGEE. Trimming cost V 2 bases and J 1 base, with 12 bases left between them. The CDR3 runs 15 residues. In DNA form, the CDR3 reads TGTGCCAGCAGCTTTCGCAGGGGTCCCCAAGAGACCCAGTACTTC. This sequence encodes CASSFRRGPQETQYF.

The chain links TRBV29-1 to TRBJ1-1; D ambiguous. The germline CDR1 and CDR2 sequences are SQVTM and ANQGSEA. The length of the CDR3 is 13 residues. Trimming removed 3 bases from V and 3 bases from J, with 11 bases in between. The CDR3 nucleotides read TGCAGCGTTGATAGAGAAACCTACACTGAAGCTTTCTTT. This gives the protein CSVDRETYTEAFF.

The chain carries TRBV3-1 (or the pseudogene TRBV3-2) and TRBJ2-3; tentatively, D is TRBD1 (5 bases). Germline values: CDR1 LGHDT, CDR2 YNNKEL (reference sequence). V dropped 3 bases and J dropped 10 bases, with 11 bases sitting between them. The CDR3 sequence is 12 residues long. Written as DNA, the CDR3 is TGTGCCAGCAGCCAGACAGATCGGGCGCAGTATTTT. The encoded protein is CASSQTDRAQYF.

V usage is TRBV5-1 and J usage is TRBJ2-2, with 10 nucleotides matching TRBD1. The germline V gene has CDR1 SGHRS and CDR2 YFSETQ. The CDR3 has 15 residues. After removal of 4 bases from V and 6 bases from J, the junction contained 6 bases not matched to a gene. CDR3 region: CASSPGQGSAGELFF. CDR3 bases: TGCGCCAGCAGCCCGGGACAGGGGTCCGCCGGGGAGCTGTTTTTT. The whole variable domain, remainder taken from reference TRBV5-1 and TRBJ2-2, is KAGVTQTPRYLIKTRGQQVTLSCSPISGHRSVSWYQQTPGQGLQFLFEYFSETQRNKGNFPGRFSGRQFSNSRSEMNVSTLELGDSALYLCASSPGQGSAGELFFGEGSRLTVL.

The V and J genes are TRBV18 and TRBJ1-5; 8 bases are a match to TRBD1. Germline trimming cut 2 bases from V and 4 bases from J; bases unmatched to any gene: 4. CDR1 is KGHSH and CDR2 is LQKENI in the germline V gene. CDR3 size: 15 residues. The CDR3 nucleotides read TGTGCCAGCTCACCAGACAGGGGTAAGAATCAGCCCCAGCATTTT. Amino acid sequence: CASSPDRGKNQPQHF.

The rearrangement links TRBV28 to TRBJ2-7; 12 bases agree with TRBD1. CDR1 is MDHEN, CDR2 SYDVKM, per germline. CDR3 length: 12 amino acids. In nucleotides, the CDR3 is TGTGCCAGCAGTTCGGGACAGGGGGCTCCCCGCGTC. Protein: CASSSGQGAPRV.

The chain joins TRBV27 to TRBJ1-2; a possible D gene is TRBD1 (5 bases). This CDR3 has 15 amino acids. The germline CDR1 and CDR2 sequences are MNHEY and SMNVEV (reference sequence). Trimming removed 5 bases at V and 0 bases at J, with 13 bases between. The CDR3 here is CASSGRARTNYGYTF. The DNA of the CDR3 is TGTGCCAGCAGTGGCAGGGCCCGAACTAACTATGGCTACACCTTC.

The chain uses TRBV6-2 or TRBV6-3 and TRBJ2-5; D call uncertain. CDR1 is MNHEY and CDR2 is SVGEGT in the germline V gene. Trimming stripped 6 bases from V and 1 base from J, with 9 bases between. The CDR3 extends over 13 amino acids. CDR3 DNA sequence: TGTGCCAGCAGCCCGGGCCTCCAAGAGACCCAGTACTTC. Translating gives CASSPGLQETQYF.

The chain's CDR3 is CASSLDRGSTEAFF. CDR3 nucleotides: TGTGCCAGCAGCTTAGACAGGGGGTCCACTGAAGCTTTCTTT. The chain has TRBV7-2 and TRBJ1-1, with 8 bases fitting TRBD1. In germline, CDR1 is SGHTA, CDR2 FQGNSA. V dropped 1 base and J dropped 4; count of bases not matched to a gene: 2. CDR3 length: 14 amino acids.

The J gene is TRBJ1-5, the V gene TRBV7-8; D gene ambiguous. Germline V gene data show CDR1 as SGHVS and CDR2 as FQNEAQ. CDR3 length: 12 amino acids. V was cut by 5 bases and J by 9 bases, with 11 bases left in between. This CDR3 reads CASSLYRGPQHF. The CDR3 coding sequence is TGTGCCAGCAGCCTTTATAGAGGGCCCCAGCATTTT.

The chain joins TRBV3-1 (or the pseudogene TRBV3-2) to TRBJ2-2; 9 bases match TRBD1. J was trimmed by 5 bases and V by 0 bases; bases with no gene match: 13. Germline V gene sequence: CDR1 LGHDT, CDR2 YNNKEL (reference sequence). The CDR3 has 19 amino acids. The CDR3 DNA is TGTGCCAGCAGCCAAGAACTATGGTCCGGGACAGGGTATACCGGGGAGCTGTTTTTT. Translating it yields CASSQELWSGTGYTGELFF.